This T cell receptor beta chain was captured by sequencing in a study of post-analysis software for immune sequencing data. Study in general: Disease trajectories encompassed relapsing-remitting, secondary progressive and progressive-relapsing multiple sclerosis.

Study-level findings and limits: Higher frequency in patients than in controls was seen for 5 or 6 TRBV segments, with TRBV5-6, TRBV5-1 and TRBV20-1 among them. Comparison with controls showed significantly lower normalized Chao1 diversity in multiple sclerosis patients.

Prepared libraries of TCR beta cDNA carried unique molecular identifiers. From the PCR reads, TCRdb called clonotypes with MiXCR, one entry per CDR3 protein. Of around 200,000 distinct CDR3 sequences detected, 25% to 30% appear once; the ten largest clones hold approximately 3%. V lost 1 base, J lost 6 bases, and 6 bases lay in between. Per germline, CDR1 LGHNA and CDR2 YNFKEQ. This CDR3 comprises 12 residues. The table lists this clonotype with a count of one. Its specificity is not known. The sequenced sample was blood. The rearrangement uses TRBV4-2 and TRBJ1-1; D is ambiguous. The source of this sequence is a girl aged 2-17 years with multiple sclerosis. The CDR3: CASSQAHAEAFF. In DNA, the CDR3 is TGTGCCAGCAGCCAAGCACACGCTGAAGCTTTCTTT.